The table lists the clone carrying this T cell receptor (beta chain) with many counts. Its antigen is still unknown. The sample is drawn from a study of T-cell reconstitution after alpha-beta-depleted transplantation in children. Study results and limitations: About two months after transplant, alpha-beta T cells reportedly came from several hundred expanded graft clones. By one year post-transplant, T-cell counts and diversity largely arose from T cells that were newly produced. For some patients, TCRbeta diversity was high at day 60 because of recipient T cells and thymic progenitors that survived.

The V gene's germline CDR1 is SQVTM and CDR2 ANQGSEA. With V trimmed by 5 bases and J by 0 bases, 9 bases remained unmatched. The CDR3 has 15 amino acids. For TCRbeta, the library was prepared with unique molecular identifiers. TCRdb re-called the PCR reads through MiXCR, storing one row per CDR3 protein. The sample records fewer than 550,000 distinct CDR3 sequences, about 10% being singletons. V usage is TRBV29-1 and J usage is TRBJ2-7; 8 bases agree with TRBD1. The sequence was collected from a child aged 2-15 years with inherited bone marrow failure, due to receive a stem cell transplant. Here the sequenced sample was PBMCs, taken before TCRalphabeta/CD19-depleted stem cell transplant. The CDR3 DNA reads as TGCAGCGTTCAGGGGGCGGACAGGAGCTCCTACGAGCAGTACTTC. It is translated as CSVQGADRSSYEQYF.